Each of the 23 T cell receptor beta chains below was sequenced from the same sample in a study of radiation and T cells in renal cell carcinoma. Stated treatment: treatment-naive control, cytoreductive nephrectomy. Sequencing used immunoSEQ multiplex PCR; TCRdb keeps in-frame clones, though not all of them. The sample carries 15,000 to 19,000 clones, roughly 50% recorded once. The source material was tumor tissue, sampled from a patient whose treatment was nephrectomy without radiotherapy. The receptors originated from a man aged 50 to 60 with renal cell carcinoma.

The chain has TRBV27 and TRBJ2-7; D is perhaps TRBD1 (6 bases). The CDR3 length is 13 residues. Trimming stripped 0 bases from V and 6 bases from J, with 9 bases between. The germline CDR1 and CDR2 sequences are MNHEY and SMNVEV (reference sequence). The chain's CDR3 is CASSLSVRGEQYF. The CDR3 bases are TGTGCCAGCAGTTTATCCGTCAGGGGCGAGCAGTACTTC.

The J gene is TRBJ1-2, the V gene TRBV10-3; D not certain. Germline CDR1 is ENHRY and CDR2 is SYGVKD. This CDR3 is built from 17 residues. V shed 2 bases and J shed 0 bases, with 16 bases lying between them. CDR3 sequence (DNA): TGTGCCATCAGTGAGGTACAGCAATTTACTACTAACTATGGCTACACCTTC. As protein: CAISEVQQFTTNYGYTF.

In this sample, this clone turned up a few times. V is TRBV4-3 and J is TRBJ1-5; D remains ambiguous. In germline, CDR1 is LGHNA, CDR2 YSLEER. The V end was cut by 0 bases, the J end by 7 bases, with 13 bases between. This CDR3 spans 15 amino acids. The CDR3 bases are TGCGCCAGCAGCCAAGATCGGGGAACGGGACAGCCCCAGCATTTT. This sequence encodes CASSQDRGTGQPQHF.

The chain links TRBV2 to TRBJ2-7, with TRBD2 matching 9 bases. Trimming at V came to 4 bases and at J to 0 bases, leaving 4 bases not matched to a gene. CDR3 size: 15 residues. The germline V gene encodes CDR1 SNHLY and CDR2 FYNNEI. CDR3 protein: CASSGLAESSYEQYF. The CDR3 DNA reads TGTGCCAGCAGTGGACTAGCGGAGAGCTCCTACGAGCAGTACTTC. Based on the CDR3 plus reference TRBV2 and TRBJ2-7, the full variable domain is EPEVTQTPSHQVTQMGQEVILRCVPISNHLYFYWYRQILGQKVEFLVSFYNNEISEKSEIFDDQFSVERPDGSNFTLKIRSTKLEDSAMYFCASSGLAESSYEQYFGPGTRLTVT.

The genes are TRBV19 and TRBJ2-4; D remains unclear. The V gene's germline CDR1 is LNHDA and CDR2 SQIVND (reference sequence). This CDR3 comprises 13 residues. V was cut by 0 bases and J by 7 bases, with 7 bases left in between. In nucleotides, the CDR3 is TGTGCCAGTAGTATAGATCCCGCGAACATTCAGTACTTC. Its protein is CASSIDPANIQYF.

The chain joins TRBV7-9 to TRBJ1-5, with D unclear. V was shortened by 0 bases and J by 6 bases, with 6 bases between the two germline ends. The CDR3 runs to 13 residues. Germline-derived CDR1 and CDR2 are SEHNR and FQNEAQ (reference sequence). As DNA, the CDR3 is TGTGCCAGCAGCTTAGCTTCAGGTCAGCCCCAGCATTTT. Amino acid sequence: CASSLASGQPQHF.

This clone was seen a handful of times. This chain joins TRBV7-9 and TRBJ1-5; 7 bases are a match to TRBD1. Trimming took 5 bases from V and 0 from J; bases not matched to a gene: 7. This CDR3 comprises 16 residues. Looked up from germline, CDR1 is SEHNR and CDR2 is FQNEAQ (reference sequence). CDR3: CASSPTGTASNQPQHF. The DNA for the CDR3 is TGTGCCAGCAGCCCTACCGGGACAGCTAGCAATCAGCCCCAGCATTTT. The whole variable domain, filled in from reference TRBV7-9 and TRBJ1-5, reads DTGVSQNPRHKITKRGQNVTFRCDPISEHNRLYWYRQTLGQGPEFLTYFQNEAQLEKSRLLSDRFSAERPKGSFSTLEIQRTEQGDSAMYLCASSPTGTASNQPQHFGDGTRLSIL.

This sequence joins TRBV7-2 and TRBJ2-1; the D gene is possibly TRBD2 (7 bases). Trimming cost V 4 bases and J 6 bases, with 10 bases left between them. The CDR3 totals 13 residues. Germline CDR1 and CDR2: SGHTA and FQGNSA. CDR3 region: CASSWGGRNEQFF. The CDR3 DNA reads TGTGCCAGCAGCTGGGGGGGGCGCAATGAGCAGTTCTTC.

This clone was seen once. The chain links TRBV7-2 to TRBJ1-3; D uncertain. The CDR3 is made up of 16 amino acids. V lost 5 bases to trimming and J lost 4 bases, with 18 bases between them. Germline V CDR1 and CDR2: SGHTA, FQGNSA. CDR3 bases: TGTGCCAGCAGCCCGAACCTTGGGTCTCCGGGAAACACCATATATTTT. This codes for CASSPNLGSPGNTIYF.

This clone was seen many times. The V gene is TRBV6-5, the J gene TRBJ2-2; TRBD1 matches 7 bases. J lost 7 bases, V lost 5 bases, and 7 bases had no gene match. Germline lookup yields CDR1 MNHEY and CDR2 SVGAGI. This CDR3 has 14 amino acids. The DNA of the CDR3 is TGTGCCAGCAGTCCCAACAGGGGTAGCGGGGAGCTGTTTTTT. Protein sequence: CASSPNRGSGELFF.

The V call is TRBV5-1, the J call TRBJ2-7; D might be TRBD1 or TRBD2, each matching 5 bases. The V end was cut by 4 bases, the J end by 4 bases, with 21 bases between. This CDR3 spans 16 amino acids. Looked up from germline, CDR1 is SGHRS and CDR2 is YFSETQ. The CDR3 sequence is CASSLDLWDGLYEQYF. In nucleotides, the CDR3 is TGCGCCAGCAGCCTTGACTTATGGGACGGCCTATACGAGCAGTACTTC.

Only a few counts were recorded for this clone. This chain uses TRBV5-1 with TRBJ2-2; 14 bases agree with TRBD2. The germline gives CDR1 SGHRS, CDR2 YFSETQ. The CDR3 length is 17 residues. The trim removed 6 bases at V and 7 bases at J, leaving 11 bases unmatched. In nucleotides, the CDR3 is TGCGCCAGCATCCTGGGACTAGCGGGAGAGAGTGGCGGGGAGCTGTTTTTT. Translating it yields CASILGLAGESGGELFF.

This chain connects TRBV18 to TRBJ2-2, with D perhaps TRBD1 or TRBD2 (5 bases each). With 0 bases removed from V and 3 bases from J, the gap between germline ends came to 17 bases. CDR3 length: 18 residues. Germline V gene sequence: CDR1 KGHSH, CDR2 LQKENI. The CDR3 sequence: CASSPPWGKPGYTGELFF. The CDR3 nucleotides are TGTGCCAGCTCACCACCTTGGGGGAAGCCCGGGTACACCGGGGAGCTGTTTTTT.

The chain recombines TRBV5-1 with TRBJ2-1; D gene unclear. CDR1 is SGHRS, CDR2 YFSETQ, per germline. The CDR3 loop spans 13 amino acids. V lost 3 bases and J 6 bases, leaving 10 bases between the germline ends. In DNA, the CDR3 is TGCGCCAGCAGCTCAATACAAAGCAATGAGCAGTTCTTC. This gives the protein CASSSIQSNEQFF.

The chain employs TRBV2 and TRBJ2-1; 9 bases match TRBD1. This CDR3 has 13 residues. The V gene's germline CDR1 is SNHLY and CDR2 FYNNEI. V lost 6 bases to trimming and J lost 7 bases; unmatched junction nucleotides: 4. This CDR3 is CASRGTGQNEQFF. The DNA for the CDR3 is TGTGCCAGCAGAGGGACAGGGCAGAATGAGCAGTTCTTC.

CDR3 region: CASSQDLRGVGEQYF. The DNA of the CDR3 is TGTGCCAGCAGCCAAGACCTCAGGGGCGTGGGCGAGCAGTACTTC. V usage is TRBV4-2 and J usage is TRBJ2-7; weak D call: TRBD1 (6 bases). Germline CDR1 reads LGHNA; CDR2 reads YNFKEQ. The ends were cut back, 0 bases at V and 6 bases at J, with 15 bases in the middle. This CDR3 is 15 amino acids long.

Here the CDR3 reads CASSQVAGGNYNEQFF. In nucleotides, the CDR3 is TGTGCCAGCAGCCAGGTAGCGGGGGGGAATTACAATGAGCAGTTCTTC. The chain couples TRBV11-2 to TRBJ2-1; the match to TRBD2 covers 11 bases. In germline, CDR1 is SGHAT, CDR2 FQNNGV. This CDR3 contains 16 residues. V shed 5 bases, J shed 4 bases, and the junction held 7 bases outside the gene matches.

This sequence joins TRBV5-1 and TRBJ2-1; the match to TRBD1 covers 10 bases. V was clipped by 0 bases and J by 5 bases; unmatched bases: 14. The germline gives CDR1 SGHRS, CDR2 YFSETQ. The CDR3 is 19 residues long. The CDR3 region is CASSLVPAGSGQGNNEQFF. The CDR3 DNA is TGCGCCAGCAGCTTGGTTCCCGCGGGGTCGGGACAGGGGAACAATGAGCAGTTCTTC.

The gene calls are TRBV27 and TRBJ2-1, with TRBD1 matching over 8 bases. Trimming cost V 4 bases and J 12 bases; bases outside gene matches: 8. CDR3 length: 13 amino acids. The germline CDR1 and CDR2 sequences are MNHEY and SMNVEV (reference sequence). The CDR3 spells CASSSGQVLGQFF. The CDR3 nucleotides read TGTGCCAGCAGTTCGGGACAGGTCTTGGGGCAGTTCTTC.

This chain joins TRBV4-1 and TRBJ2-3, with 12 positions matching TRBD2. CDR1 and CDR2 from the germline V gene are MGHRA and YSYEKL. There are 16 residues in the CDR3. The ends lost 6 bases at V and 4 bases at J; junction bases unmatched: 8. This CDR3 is CASSTELAGGSDTQYF. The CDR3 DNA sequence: TGCGCCAGCAGTACTGAACTAGCGGGGGGATCAGATACGCAGTATTTT.

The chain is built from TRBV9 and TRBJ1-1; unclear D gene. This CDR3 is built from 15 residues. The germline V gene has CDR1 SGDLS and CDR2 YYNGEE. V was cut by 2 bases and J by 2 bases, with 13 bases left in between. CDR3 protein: CASSVGTLGNTEAFF. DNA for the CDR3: TGTGCCAGCAGCGTTGGCACCCTCGGTAACACTGAAGCTTTCTTT.

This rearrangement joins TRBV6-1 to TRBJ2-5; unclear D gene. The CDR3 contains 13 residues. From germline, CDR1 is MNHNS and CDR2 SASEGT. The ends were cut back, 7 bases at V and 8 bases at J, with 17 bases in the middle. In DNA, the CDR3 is TGTGCCAGCATCCCCCCATTCGTGAGAACCCAGTACTTC. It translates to CASIPPFVRTQYF.

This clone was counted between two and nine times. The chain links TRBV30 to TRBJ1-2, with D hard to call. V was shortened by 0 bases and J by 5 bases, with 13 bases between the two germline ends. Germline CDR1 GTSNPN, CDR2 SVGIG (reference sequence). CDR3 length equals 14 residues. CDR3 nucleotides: TGTGCCTGGAGTGTAACTCAGAAATTATATGGCTACACCTTC. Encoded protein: CAWSVTQKLYGYTF.